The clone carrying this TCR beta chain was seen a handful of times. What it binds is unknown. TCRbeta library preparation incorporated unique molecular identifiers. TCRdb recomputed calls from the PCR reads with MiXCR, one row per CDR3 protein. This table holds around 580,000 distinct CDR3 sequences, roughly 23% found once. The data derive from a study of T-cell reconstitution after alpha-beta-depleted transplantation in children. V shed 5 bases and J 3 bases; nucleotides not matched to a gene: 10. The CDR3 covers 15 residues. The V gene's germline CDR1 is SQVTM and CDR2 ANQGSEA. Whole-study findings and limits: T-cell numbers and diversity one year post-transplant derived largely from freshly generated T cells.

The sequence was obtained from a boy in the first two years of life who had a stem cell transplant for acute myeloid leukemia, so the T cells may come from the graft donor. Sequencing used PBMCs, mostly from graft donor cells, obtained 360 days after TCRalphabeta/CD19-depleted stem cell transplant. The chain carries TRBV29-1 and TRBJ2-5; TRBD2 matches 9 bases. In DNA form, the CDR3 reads TGCAGCGTTTTCGGACTAGCGAGATCTGAAGAGACCCAGTACTTC. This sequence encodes CSVFGLARSEETQYF.